The entry below describes one T cell receptor (beta chain). Its antigen is unknown. The sample originates from a study of blood T cells in healthy people across ages. Study findings and constraints: Diversity was higher, and naive CD4+ cells more numerous, in long-lived donors than in aged donors.

Combining a sample-barcoded 5' primer with a J-beta primer mix, a second PCR ran for about 6 to 11 cycles. TCRdb recomputed calls from the 5' RACE reads with MiXCR, one row per CDR3 protein. The top ten clones hold approximately 28% of a sample with 250,000 to 300,000 distinct CDR3 sequences, roughly 29% of them seen once. Germline CDR1 and CDR2: DFQATT and SNEGSKA (reference sequence). CDR3 length equals 17 residues. J was trimmed by 0 bases and V by 3 bases; bases with no gene match: 5. The TCR comes from a woman in her seventies in good health. The chain links TRBV20-1 to TRBJ2-3, with TRBD2 matching 14 bases. The sequencing sample was made of blood. In nucleotides, the CDR3 is TGCAGTGCTAGTAAGGGACTAGCGGGAGTGAGCACAGATACGCAGTATTTT. As protein: CSASKGLAGVSTDTQYF.